This T cell receptor beta chain was documented in a study of shared clonotypes between healthy human individuals. Study at large: Researchers assigned three CD4 naive, three CD4 memory, two CD8 naive and one CD8 memory plate to each donor.

Only CD45RO-negative cells positively selected for CCR7 counted as naive CD8 cells, so terminally differentiated effector memory CD45RA+ cells were excluded. Study-wide findings and caveats: Generally, estimated richness proved larger in naive subsets than it did in memory subsets.

The table came from immunoSEQ multiplex PCR; TCRdb's copy has only in-frame clones and leaves some out. There are a few million clones in the sample; over 85% occur only once, and around 1.7% lies in the top ten. Remarks on this clone: What it recognizes is unknown. Other DNA sequences in this specimen translate into the identical CDR3.

The ends lost 2 bases at V and 4 bases at J; junction bases unmatched: 5. CDR3 length: 14 amino acids. Germline CDR1 is MNHEY and CDR2 is SVGAGI. The sequenced sample consisted of naive CD8+ T cells from PBMCs. The chain combines TRBV6-5 with TRBJ2-7; 7 bases fit TRBD1. The source of this sequence is a man aged 18 to 29 in good health. Some clones in this sample may be carry-over from other donors' samples. The CDR3 DNA reads TGTGCCAGCAGTTACCGAGGACAGGCGTACGAGCAGTACTTC. This sequence encodes CASSYRGQAYEQYF.